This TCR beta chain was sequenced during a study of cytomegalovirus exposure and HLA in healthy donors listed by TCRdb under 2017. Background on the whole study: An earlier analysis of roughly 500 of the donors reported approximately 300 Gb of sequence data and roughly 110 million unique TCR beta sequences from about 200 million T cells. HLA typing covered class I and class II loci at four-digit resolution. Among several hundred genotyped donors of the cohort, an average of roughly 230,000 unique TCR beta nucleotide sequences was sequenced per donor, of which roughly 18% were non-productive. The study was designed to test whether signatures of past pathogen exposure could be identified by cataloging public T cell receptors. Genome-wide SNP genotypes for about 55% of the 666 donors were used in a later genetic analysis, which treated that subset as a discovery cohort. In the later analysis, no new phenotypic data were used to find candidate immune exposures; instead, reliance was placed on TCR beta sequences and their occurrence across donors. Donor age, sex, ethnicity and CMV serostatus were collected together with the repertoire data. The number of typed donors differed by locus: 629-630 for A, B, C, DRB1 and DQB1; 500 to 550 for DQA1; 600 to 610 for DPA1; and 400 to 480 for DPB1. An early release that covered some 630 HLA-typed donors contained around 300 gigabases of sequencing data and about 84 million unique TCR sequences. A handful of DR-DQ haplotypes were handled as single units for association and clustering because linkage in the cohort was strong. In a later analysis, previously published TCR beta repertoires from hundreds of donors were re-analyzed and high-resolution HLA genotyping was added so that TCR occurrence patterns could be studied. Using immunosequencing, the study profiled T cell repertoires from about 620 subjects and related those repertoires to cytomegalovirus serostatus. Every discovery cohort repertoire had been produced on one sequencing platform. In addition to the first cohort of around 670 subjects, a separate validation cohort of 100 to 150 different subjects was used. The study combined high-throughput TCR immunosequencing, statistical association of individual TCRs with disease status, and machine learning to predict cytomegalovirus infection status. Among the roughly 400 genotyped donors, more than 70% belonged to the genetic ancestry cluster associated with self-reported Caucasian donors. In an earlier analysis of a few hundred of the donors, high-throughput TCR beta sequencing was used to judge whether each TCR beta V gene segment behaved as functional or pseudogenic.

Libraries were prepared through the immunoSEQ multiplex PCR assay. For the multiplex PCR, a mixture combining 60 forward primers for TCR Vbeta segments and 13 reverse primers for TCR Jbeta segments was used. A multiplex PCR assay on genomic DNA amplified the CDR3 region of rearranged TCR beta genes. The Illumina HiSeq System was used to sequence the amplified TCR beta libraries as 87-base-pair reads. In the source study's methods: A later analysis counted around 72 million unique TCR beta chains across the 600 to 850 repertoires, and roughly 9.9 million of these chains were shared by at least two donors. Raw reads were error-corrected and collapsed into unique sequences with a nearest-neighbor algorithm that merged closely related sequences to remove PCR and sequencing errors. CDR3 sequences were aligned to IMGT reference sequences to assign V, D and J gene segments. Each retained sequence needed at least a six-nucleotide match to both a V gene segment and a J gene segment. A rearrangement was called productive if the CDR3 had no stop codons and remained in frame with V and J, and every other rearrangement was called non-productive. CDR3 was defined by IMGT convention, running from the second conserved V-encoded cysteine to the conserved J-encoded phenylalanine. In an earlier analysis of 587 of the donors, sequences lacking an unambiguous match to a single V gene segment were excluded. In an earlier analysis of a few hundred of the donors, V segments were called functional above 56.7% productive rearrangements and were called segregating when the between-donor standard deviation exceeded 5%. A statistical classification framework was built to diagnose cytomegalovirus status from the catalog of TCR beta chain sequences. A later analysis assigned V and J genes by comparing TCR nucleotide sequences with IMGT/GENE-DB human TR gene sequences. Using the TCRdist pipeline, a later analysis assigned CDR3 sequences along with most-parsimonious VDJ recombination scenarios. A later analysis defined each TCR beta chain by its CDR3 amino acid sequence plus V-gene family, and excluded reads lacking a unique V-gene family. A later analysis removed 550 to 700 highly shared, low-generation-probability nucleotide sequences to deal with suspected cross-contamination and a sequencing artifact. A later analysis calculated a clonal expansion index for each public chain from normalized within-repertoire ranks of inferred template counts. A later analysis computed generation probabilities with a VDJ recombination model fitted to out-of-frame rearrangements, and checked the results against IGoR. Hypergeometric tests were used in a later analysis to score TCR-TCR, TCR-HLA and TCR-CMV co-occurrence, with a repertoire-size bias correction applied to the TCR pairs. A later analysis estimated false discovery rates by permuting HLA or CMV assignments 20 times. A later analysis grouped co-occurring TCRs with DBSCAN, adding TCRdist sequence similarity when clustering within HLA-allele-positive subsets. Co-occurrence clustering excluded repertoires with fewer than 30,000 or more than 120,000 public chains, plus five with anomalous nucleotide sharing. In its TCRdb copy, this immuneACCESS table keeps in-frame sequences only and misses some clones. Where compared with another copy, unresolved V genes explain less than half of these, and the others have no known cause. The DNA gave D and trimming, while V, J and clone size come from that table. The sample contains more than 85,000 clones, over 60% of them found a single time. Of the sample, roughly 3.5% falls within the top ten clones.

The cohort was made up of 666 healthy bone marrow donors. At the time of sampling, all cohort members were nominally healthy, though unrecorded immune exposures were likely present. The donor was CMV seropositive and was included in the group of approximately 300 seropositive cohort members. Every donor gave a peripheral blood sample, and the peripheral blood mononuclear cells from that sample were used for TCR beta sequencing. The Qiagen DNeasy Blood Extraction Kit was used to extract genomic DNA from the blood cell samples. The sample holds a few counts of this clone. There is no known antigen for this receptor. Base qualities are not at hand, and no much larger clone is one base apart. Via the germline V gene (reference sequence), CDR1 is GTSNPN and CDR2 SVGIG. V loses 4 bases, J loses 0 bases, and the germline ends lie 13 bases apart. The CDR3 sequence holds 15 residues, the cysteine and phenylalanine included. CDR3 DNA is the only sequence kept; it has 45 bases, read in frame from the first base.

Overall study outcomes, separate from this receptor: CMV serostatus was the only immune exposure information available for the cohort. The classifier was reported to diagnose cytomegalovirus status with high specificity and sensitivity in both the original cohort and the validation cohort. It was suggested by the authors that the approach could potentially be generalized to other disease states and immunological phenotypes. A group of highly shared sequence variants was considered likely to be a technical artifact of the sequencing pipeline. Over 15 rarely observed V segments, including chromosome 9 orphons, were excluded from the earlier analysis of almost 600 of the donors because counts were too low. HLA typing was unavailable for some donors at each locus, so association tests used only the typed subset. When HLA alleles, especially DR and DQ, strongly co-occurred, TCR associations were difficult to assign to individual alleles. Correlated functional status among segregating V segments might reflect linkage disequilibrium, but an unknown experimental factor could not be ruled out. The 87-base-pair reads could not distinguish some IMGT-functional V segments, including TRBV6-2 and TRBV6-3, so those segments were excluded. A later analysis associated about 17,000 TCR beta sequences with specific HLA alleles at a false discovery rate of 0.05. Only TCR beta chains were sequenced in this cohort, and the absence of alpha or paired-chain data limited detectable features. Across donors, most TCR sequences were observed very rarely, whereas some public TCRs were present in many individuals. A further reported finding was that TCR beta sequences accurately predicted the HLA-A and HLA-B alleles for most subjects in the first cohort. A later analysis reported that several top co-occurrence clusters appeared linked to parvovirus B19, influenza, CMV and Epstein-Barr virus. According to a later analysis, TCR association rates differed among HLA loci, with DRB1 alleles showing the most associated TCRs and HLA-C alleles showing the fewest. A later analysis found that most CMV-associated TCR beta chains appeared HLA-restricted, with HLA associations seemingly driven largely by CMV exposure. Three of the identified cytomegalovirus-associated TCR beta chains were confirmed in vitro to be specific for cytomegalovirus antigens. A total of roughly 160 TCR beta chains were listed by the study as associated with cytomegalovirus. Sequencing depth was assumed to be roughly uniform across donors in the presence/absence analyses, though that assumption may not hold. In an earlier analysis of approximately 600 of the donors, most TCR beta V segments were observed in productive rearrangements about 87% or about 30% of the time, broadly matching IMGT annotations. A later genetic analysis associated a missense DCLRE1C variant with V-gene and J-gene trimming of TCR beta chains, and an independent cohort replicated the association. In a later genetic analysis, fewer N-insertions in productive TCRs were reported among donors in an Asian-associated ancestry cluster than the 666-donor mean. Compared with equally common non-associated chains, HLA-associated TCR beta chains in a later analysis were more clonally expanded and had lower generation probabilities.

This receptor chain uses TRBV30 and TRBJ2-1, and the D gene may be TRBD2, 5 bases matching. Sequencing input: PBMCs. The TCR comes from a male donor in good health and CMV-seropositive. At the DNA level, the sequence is TGTGCCTGGAACGAGGGCCACAACTCCTACAATGAGCAGTTCTTC. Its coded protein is CAWNEGHNSYNEQFF.